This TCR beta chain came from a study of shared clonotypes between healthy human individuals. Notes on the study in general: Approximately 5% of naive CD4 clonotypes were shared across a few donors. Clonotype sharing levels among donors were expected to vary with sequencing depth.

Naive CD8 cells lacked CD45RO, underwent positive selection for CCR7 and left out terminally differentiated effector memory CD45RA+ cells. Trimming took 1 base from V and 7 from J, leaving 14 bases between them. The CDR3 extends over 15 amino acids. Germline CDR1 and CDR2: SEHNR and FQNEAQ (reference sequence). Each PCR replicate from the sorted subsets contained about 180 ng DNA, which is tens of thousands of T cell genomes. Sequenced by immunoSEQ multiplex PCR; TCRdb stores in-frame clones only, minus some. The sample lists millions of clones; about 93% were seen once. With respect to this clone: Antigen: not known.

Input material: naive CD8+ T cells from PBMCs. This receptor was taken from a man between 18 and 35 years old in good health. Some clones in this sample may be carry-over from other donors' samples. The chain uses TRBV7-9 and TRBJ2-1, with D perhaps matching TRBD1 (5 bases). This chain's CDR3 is CASSLVGREKNEQFF. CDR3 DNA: TGTGCCAGCAGCTTAGTGGGGCGAGAAAAGAATGAGCAGTTCTTC.